Described below is a single T cell receptor beta chain sequence and its context. The V end lost 0 bases, the J end lost 8 bases, and 17 bases lay between the germline ends. Germline assignment: CDR1 SGHRS and CDR2 YFSETQ. This CDR3 has 15 amino acids. The data are from a study of T cell changes during pregnancy in multiple sclerosis. Assay used: immunoSEQ multiplex PCR; TCRdb lists only in-frame clones, some missing. The sample holds 75,000 to 85,000 clones, 93% seen once. V usage is TRBV5-1 and J usage is TRBJ1-1, with TRBD1 as a possible D gene (6 bases). Source: peripheral blood, taken in the second trimester of pregnancy. The clonotype comes from a female donor with multiple sclerosis, enrolled in a pregnancy study. CDR3 in amino acids: CASSLDSPTGSEAFF. The CDR3 region has the DNA TGCGCCAGCAGCTTGGACTCACCGACAGGCTCAGAAGCTTTCTTT. The full variable domain, with the rest looked up from reference TRBV5-1 and TRBJ1-1, is KAGVTQTPRYLIKTRGQQVTLSCSPISGHRSVSWYQQTPGQGLQFLFEYFSETQRNKGNFPGRFSGRQFSNSRSEMNVSTLELGDSALYLCASSLDSPTGSEAFFGQGTRLTVV.